This T cell receptor (beta chain) was captured in a study of blood T cell repertoires in COVID-19. Study in general: Acute and convalescent COVID-19 specimens originated in the United States, Italy and Spain. The analysed material was cDNA or gDNA that came from T cells, B-cell-depleted T cells, or PBMCs.

Authors' methods: By means of reference gene primer amplification, nucleated cell counts were estimated. Only in-frame clones appear in the TCRdb table, and some are missing; sequencing was by immunoSEQ multiplex PCR. D and trimming come from the DNA, and the V and J calls and clone size come from that table. The data contain 80,000 to 100,000 clones, 90% of them singletons. The sequence was obtained from a human donor with active COVID-19. The donor label of this sample is uncertain. Sequences were obtained from peripheral blood.

In nucleotides, the CDR3 is TGTGCCAGCAGCCCCCGGACAGGGGACTACAATGAGCAGTTCTTC. Protein: CASSPRTGDYNEQFF. The chain recombines TRBV7-9 with TRBJ2-1; 9 nucleotides align to TRBD1. The germline V gene has CDR1 SEHNR and CDR2 FQNEAQ (reference sequence). V lost 5 bases to trimming and J lost 3 bases; unmatched junction nucleotides: 5. CDR3 length equals 15 residues.